A single sample gave rise to the 29 T cell receptor beta chains below, sequenced in a study of blood T cell repertoires in COVID-19. TCRdb's copy holds only in-frame clones and misses some; the assay was immunoSEQ multiplex PCR. This table holds roughly 300,000 clones, 80% to 95% found once. Sequencing was done on a sample of peripheral blood. These TCRs come from a woman in her twenties or thirties with COVID-19, enrolled during active disease.

The CDR3 protein is CASSPQGTQPQHF. The DNA for the CDR3 is TGTGCCAGCTCACCCCAGGGTACCCAGCCCCAGCATTTT. V usage is TRBV18 and J usage is TRBJ1-5, with a tentative D call TRBD1 (5 bases). The CDR3 runs to 13 residues. Germline loops: CDR1 KGHSH, CDR2 LQKENI. Trimming took off 3 bases at V and 7 bases at J, with 10 bases between the two ends. The whole variable domain, filled in from reference TRBV18 and TRBJ1-5, reads NAGVMQNPRHLVRRRGQEARLRCSPMKGHSHVYWYRQLPEEGLKFMVYLQKENIIDESGMPKERFSAEFPKEGPSILRIQQVVRGDSAAYFCASSPQGTQPQHFGDGTRLSIL.

A single count supports this clone. The chain couples TRBV5-4 to TRBJ1-4; D unclear. This CDR3 is 14 amino acids long. Germline loops: CDR1 SGHNT, CDR2 YYREEE (reference sequence). V dropped 2 bases and J dropped 2 bases, with 7 bases sitting between them. This CDR3 is CASSFSQTNEKLFF. CDR3 nucleotides: TGTGCCAGCAGCTTCTCACAGACTAATGAAAAACTGTTTTTT.

This clone was counted only a few times. The chain is built from TRBV4-1 and TRBJ2-5; no reliable D call. Looked up from germline, CDR1 is MGHRA and CDR2 is YSYEKL. The CDR3 sequence is 14 residues long. V was cut by 4 bases and J by 5 bases, with 14 bases left in between. The CDR3: CASSLTPGVETQYF. The CDR3 DNA is TGCGCCAGCAGCCTAACCCCGGGTGTGGAGACCCAGTACTTC.

The chain links TRBV4-1 to TRBJ1-1; TRBD1 matches 7 bases. CDR3 length: 13 amino acids. The J segment lost 6 bases and the V segment lost 2 bases, leaving 3 bases of the junction unmatched. Germline V gene data show CDR1 as MGHRA and CDR2 as YSYEKL. CDR3 sequence: CASSQHQGAEAFF. The CDR3 bases are TGCGCCAGCAGCCAACATCAGGGGGCTGAAGCTTTCTTT.

This clone came up a few times. The V call is TRBV11-2, the J call TRBJ2-7, with D uncertain. This CDR3 has 13 residues. Germline V gene sequence: CDR1 SGHAT, CDR2 FQNNGV. Trimming removed 3 bases from V and 7 bases from J, with 13 bases in between. CDR3 amino acids: CASSFPRSAEQYF. The CDR3 nucleotides read TGTGCCAGCAGCTTTCCGCGTTCAGCGGAGCAGTACTTC.

The genes are TRBV5-4 and TRBJ2-7; 10 nucleotides align to TRBD2. Unmatched junction bases numbered 10, after V lost 3 bases and J lost 1 base. This CDR3 region has 17 residues. Per germline, CDR1 SGHNT and CDR2 YYREEE (reference sequence). DNA of the CDR3: TGTGCCAGCAGCTCCCGGGTAGCGGGAGGCCAATCCTACGAGCAGTACTTC. It yields the protein CASSSRVAGGQSYEQYF.

J is TRBJ2-6 and V is TRBV19; D perhaps matches TRBD2 (6 bases). Germline V gives CDR1 LNHDA, CDR2 SQIVND (reference sequence). The CDR3 sequence is 18 residues long. Trimming cost V 3 bases and J 2 bases, with 17 bases left between them. In nucleotides, the CDR3 is TGTGCCAGTAGTATTTCGCACGCGGGGCCGCCTGGGGCCAACGTCCTGACTTTC. Encoded protein: CASSISHAGPPGANVLTF.

The rearrangement joins TRBV7-9 to TRBJ2-1; 13 positions match TRBD2. J was trimmed by 7 bases and V by 1 base; bases with no gene match: 1. The CDR3 extends over 15 amino acids. The germline CDR1 and CDR2 sequences are SEHNR and FQNEAQ (reference sequence). The CDR3 loop is CASSLETSGGNEQFF. In nucleotides, the CDR3 is TGTGCCAGCAGCTTAGAGACTAGCGGGGGGAATGAGCAGTTCTTC.

The chain recombines TRBV6-5 with TRBJ2-6, with D possibly being TRBD1 (5 bases). Trimming removed 8 bases at V and 2 bases at J, with 13 bases between. CDR1 and CDR2 (germline): MNHEY, SVGAGI. The CDR3 length is 15 residues. The CDR3 spells CASSLAGTGANVLTF. The CDR3 DNA sequence: TGTGCCAGCTCTCTGGCAGGGACTGGGGCCAACGTCCTGACTTTC.

This chain uses TRBV27 with TRBJ1-2; 7 bases match TRBD1. Germline CDR1 and CDR2: MNHEY and SMNVEV (reference sequence). With 8 bases clipped from V and 8 bases from J, the junction kept 8 bases outside the gene matches. This CDR3 region has 12 residues. The CDR3 sequence is CASATGSLGYTF. The CDR3 DNA reads as TGTGCCAGCGCGACAGGGTCTCTGGGCTACACCTTC.

The V and J genes are TRBV11-2 and TRBJ2-5; the match to TRBD2 covers 8 bases. Germline V gene sequence: CDR1 SGHAT, CDR2 FQNNGV. The V and J ends lost 1 base and 4 bases, in that order; junction bases with no gene match: 11. This CDR3 spans 17 amino acids. As DNA, the CDR3 is TGTGCCAGCAGCTTAGTTAGCGGGAAGGCCCCCCCAGAGACCCAGTACTTC. Translation gives CASSLVSGKAPPETQYF.

The CDR3 nucleotides are TGTGCCAGCAGCCCACTCCTGGGCGAAGTTGAAGCTTTCTTT. The encoded protein is CASSPLLGEVEAFF. This rearrangement joins TRBV7-2 to TRBJ1-1; D unresolved. In germline, CDR1 is SGHTA, CDR2 FQGNSA. This CDR3 contains 14 residues. V lost 5 bases and J 7 bases, leaving 17 bases between the germline ends.

CDR3 amino acids: CASMTGQGTEQFF. CDR3 nucleotides: TGTGCCAGCATGACGGGACAGGGGACTGAGCAGTTCTTC. The chain joins TRBV6-6 to TRBJ2-1; TRBD1 matches 10 bases. Germline V lookup: CDR1 MNHNY, CDR2 SVGAGI (reference sequence). V shed 7 bases and J 9 bases; nucleotides not matched to a gene: 6. The CDR3 loop spans 13 amino acids.

J is TRBJ1-1 and V is TRBV2, with D unclear. V lost 2 bases to trimming and J lost 2 bases, with 9 bases between them. This CDR3 comprises 14 residues. CDR1 and CDR2 from the germline V gene are SNHLY and FYNNEI. The DNA for the CDR3 is TGTGCCAGCAGTGAAAGGACGGGAAACACTGAAGCTTTCTTT. Translated: CASSERTGNTEAFF.

The gene calls are TRBV28 and TRBJ2-1; 14 bases agree with TRBD2. The germline gives CDR1 MDHEN, CDR2 SYDVKM. J gave up 8 bases and V 0 bases, and 9 bases lay outside the gene matches. The CDR3 has 18 amino acids. The CDR3 DNA is TGTGCCAGCAGTTTATGGGACGGGGGGACTAGCGGGAGTTATGAGCAGTTCTTC. This translates into CASSLWDGGTSGSYEQFF.

CDR3: CATSMKDRRSIQYF. The CDR3 coding sequence is TGTGCCACCAGTATGAAGGACAGGAGGAGCATTCAGTACTTC. The rearrangement joins TRBV24-1 to TRBJ2-4, with 7 bases lining up with TRBD1. Unmatched junction bases numbered 10, after V lost 6 bases and J lost 9 bases. CDR1 and CDR2 (germline): KGHDR, SFDVKD. The CDR3 runs 14 residues.

This chain uses TRBV7-8 with TRBJ1-5, with D uncertain. CDR1 and CDR2 from the germline V gene are SGHVS and FQNEAQ. Deletions cut 4 bases from V and 3 bases from J, with 4 bases between. The CDR3 runs 12 residues. The CDR3 spells CASSYINQPQHF. Here the CDR3 DNA reads TGTGCCAGCAGCTACATCAATCAGCCCCAGCATTTT.

This chain connects TRBV30 to TRBJ1-1; 9 bases align to TRBD1. CDR1 and CDR2 (germline): GTSNPN, SVGIG (reference sequence). The CDR3 contains 14 residues. V gave up 4 bases and J gave up 4 bases; unmatched junction bases: 7. CDR3 coding DNA: TGTGCCTGGACAAGGACAGGGGTTGGCACTGAAGCTTTCTTT. Encoded protein: CAWTRTGVGTEAFF.

This rearrangement joins TRBV30 to TRBJ2-7; no clear D. V was cut by 0 bases and J by 1 base, with 7 bases left in between. This CDR3 has 13 residues. Germline CDR1 GTSNPN, CDR2 SVGIG (reference sequence). CDR3 loop: CAWSVQQSYEQYF. CDR3 nucleotides: TGTGCCTGGAGTGTACAACAGTCCTACGAGCAGTACTTC.

The V gene is TRBV30, the J gene TRBJ1-5; possibly TRBD1 for D (6 bases). The germline CDR1 and CDR2 sequences are GTSNPN and SVGIG (reference sequence). Trimming took 2 bases from V and 7 from J, leaving 18 bases between them. The CDR3 sequence is 15 residues long. CDR3 loop: CAWSSGTGPRQPQHF. DNA for the CDR3: TGTGCCTGGAGTTCGGGTACAGGGCCACGCCAGCCCCAGCATTTT.

The chain combines TRBV18 with TRBJ1-1; D may be TRBD1 (6 bases). The CDR3 extends over 15 amino acids. Germline V gives CDR1 KGHSH, CDR2 LQKENI. Trimming removed 8 bases at V and 1 base at J, with 17 bases between. CDR3 residues: CASHGRGGRNTEAFF. As DNA, the CDR3 is TGTGCCAGCCACGGTCGGGGGGGCCGGAACACTGAAGCTTTCTTT.

This clone turned up a few times. The V and J genes are TRBV6-5 and TRBJ2-6; 8 bases are shared with TRBD1. The CDR3 is 16 residues long. Trimming at V came to 4 bases and at J to 1 base, leaving 3 bases not matched to a gene. Per the germline V gene, CDR1 is MNHEY and CDR2 is SVGAGI. The CDR3 region has the DNA TGTGCCAGCAGTTCCGGACAGGGATCTGGGGCCAACGTCCTGACTTTC. Protein: CASSSGQGSGANVLTF.

The chain combines TRBV3-1 (or the pseudogene TRBV3-2) with TRBJ1-5; D perhaps matches TRBD1 (6 bases). CDR1 LGHDT and CDR2 YNNKEL come from the germline V gene (reference sequence). V was shortened by 1 base and J by 7 bases, with 11 bases between the two germline ends. The CDR3 totals 14 residues. The CDR3 reads CASSQAGAKQPQHF. The CDR3 DNA is TGTGCCAGCAGCCAAGCAGGGGCGAAACAGCCCCAGCATTTT.

V and J are TRBV30 and TRBJ1-2, with D possibly TRBD1 on 5 matching bases. The CDR3 is 13 amino acids. Per the germline V gene, CDR1 is GTSNPN and CDR2 is SVGIG (reference sequence). With 5 bases removed from V and 5 bases from J, the gap between germline ends came to 15 bases. CDR3 coding DNA: TGTGCCTGGGCCGTCGGGACTCCATATGGCTACACCTTC. This sequence encodes CAWAVGTPYGYTF.

This chain joins TRBV7-9 and TRBJ2-7; D call uncertain. This CDR3 contains 14 residues. Germline CDR1 and CDR2: SEHNR and FQNEAQ (reference sequence). The germline V and J ends were trimmed by 5 bases and 0 bases, with 11 bases remaining between them. CDR3 sequence: CASSLVAISYEQYF. DNA for the CDR3: TGTGCCAGCAGCCTCGTAGCCATCTCCTACGAGCAGTACTTC.

J is TRBJ2-2 and V is TRBV7-9; tentative D call: TRBD2 (6 bases). Deletions cut 8 bases from V and 6 bases from J, with 19 bases between. This CDR3 has 15 residues. Germline loops: CDR1 SEHNR, CDR2 FQNEAQ (reference sequence). The CDR3 DNA follows: TGTGCCAGCCGGGAGACGGGTGTCGATGCCGGGGAGCTGTTTTTT. It codes for CASRETGVDAGELFF.

This chain connects TRBV27 to TRBJ2-7; D perhaps matches TRBD2 (5 bases). Germline V gene data show CDR1 as MNHEY and CDR2 as SMNVEV (reference sequence). The CDR3 is made up of 14 amino acids. V was clipped by 3 bases and J by 7 bases, with 16 bases between them. The CDR3 DNA sequence: TGTGCCAGCAGTTTTCTAAATACCGAGGGTGAGCAGTACTTC. Encoded protein: CASSFLNTEGEQYF.

The J gene is TRBJ2-2, the V gene TRBV10-1; 15 bases fit TRBD2. V gave up 10 bases and J gave up 5 bases; unmatched junction bases: 5. CDR1 is WNHNN and CDR2 is SYGVQD in the germline V gene (reference sequence). This CDR3 is built from 15 residues. Written as DNA, the CDR3 is TGCGCCATCAATGGGACTAGCGGGAGGACCGGGGAGCTGTTTTTT. Translating it yields CAINGTSGRTGELFF.

The genes are TRBV27 and TRBJ2-1; 13 positions agree with TRBD2. V trimming: 4 bases; J trimming: 5 bases; junction bases outside the gene matches: 5. CDR3 length equals 16 residues. Per the germline V gene, CDR1 is MNHEY and CDR2 is SMNVEV (reference sequence). CDR3 coding DNA: TGTGCCAGCAGTTCGGGACTAGCGGGACGTGACAATGAGCAGTTCTTC. Protein product: CASSSGLAGRDNEQFF.